A selection of T cell receptor beta chains follows, all from one sample in a study of T cells after yellow fever vaccination. TCRdb called the 5' RACE reads again in MiXCR, with one record for every CDR3 protein. The repertoire holds approximately 260,000 distinct CDR3 sequences, with 10% to 15% as singletons. Source: CD4+ T cells sorted from PBMCs, taken 45 days after the yellow fever booster vaccination. The receptors shown here come from a man aged 25-45 years who received the YFV17D yellow fever vaccine. The CDR3 runs from the conserved cysteine through the conserved F or W. A D gene is named only where the DNA matches it firmly. The size field is filled for only some rows; it gives once, few, many or a size class.

v_gene: TRBV20-1
d_gene: TRBD1
abundance: many
j_gene: TRBJ2-7
CDR3aa: CSALTGTGLYEQYF
CDR3nt: TGCAGTGCCCTGACGGGGACAGGGCTGTACGAGCAGTACTTC

v_gene: TRBV20-1
d_gene: TRBD1
abundance: few
j_gene: TRBJ1-5
CDR3aa: CSAQGQGVPPLNQPQHF
CDR3nt: TGCAGTGCTCAGGGACAGGGGGTACCACCCCTCAATCAGCCCCAGCATTTT

v_gene: TRBV7-3
d_gene: NA
abundance: NA
j_gene: TRBJ2-1
CDR3aa: CASSLDVGNEQFF
CDR3nt: TGTGCCAGCAGCTTGGACGTGGGGAATGAGCAGTTCTTC

v_gene: TRBV5-1
d_gene: NA
abundance: few
j_gene: TRBJ2-1
CDR3aa: CASSLERLRGEQFF
CDR3nt: TGCGCCAGCAGCTTAGAGCGACTCCGCGGTGAGCAGTTCTTC

v_gene: TRBV6-5
d_gene: NA
abundance: few
j_gene: TRBJ2-1
CDR3aa: CASSYPGARVGNEQFF
CDR3nt: TGTGCCAGCAGTTACCCAGGGGCAAGGGTTGGGAATGAGCAGTTCTTC

v_gene: TRBV7-2
d_gene: TRBD1
abundance: NA
j_gene: TRBJ1-5
CDR3aa: CASSFGTGVAAQHF
CDR3nt: TGTGCCAGCAGCTTCGGGACAGGGGTCGCGGCCCAGCATTTT

v_gene: TRBV29-1
d_gene: NA
abundance: NA
j_gene: TRBJ2-2
CDR3aa: CSVPGVANTGELFF
CDR3nt: TGCAGCGTCCCCGGCGTCGCGAACACCGGGGAGCTGTTTTTT

v_gene: TRBV29-1
d_gene: NA
abundance: few
j_gene: TRBJ1-1
CDR3aa: CSVEDPIYTAPGAEAFF
CDR3nt: TGCAGCGTTGAAGACCCCATATATACTGCTCCCGGCGCTGAAGCTTTCTTT

v_gene: TRBV20-1
d_gene: TRBD2
abundance: NA
j_gene: TRBJ2-2
CDR3aa: CSAPPASGSHVDGELFF
CDR3nt: TGCAGTGCTCCCCCGGCTAGCGGGAGCCACGTAGATGGGGAGCTGTTTTTT

v_gene: TRBV7-8
d_gene: NA
abundance: NA
j_gene: TRBJ2-1
CDR3aa: CASSPLGLTIYNEQFF
CDR3nt: TGTGCCAGCAGCCCTTTGGGCCTGACAATTTACAATGAGCAGTTCTTC

v_gene: TRBV7-9
d_gene: NA
abundance: NA
j_gene: TRBJ1-1
CDR3aa: CASSFGASGTEAFF
CDR3nt: TGTGCCAGCAGCTTTGGAGCCTCTGGGACTGAAGCTTTCTTT

v_gene: TRBV6-1
d_gene: TRBD1
abundance: NA
j_gene: TRBJ1-4
CDR3aa: CASRRGQLPTNEKLFF
CDR3nt: TGTGCCAGCAGGCGGGGACAGCTTCCAACTAATGAAAAACTGTTTTTT

v_gene: TRBV5-6
d_gene: NA
abundance: few
j_gene: TRBJ2-6
CDR3aa: CASSPGLGANVLTF
CDR3nt: TGTGCCAGCAGTCCAGGGCTCGGGGCCAACGTCCTGACTTTC

v_gene: TRBV29-1
d_gene: NA
abundance: NA
j_gene: TRBJ2-1
CDR3aa: CSEGSSYNEQFF
CDR3nt: TGCAGCGAGGGGAGCTCCTACAATGAGCAGTTCTTC

v_gene: TRBV20-1
d_gene: TRBD2
abundance: few
j_gene: TRBJ2-3
CDR3aa: CSAVGTSGRGDTQYF
CDR3nt: TGCAGTGCTGTCGGGACTAGCGGGAGAGGAGATACGCAGTATTTT

v_gene: TRBV6-1
d_gene: NA
abundance: few
j_gene: TRBJ2-3
CDR3aa: CASSQTPSGQGRRVDTQYF
CDR3nt: TGTGCCAGCAGTCAAACCCCCTCCGGGCAGGGCCGGCGGGTCGATACGCAGTATTTT

v_gene: TRBV5-5
d_gene: TRBD1
abundance: many
j_gene: TRBJ1-2
CDR3aa: CASSLEDRRKANYGYTF
CDR3nt: TGTGCCAGCAGCTTGGAGGACAGGCGTAAAGCTAACTATGGCTACACCTTC

v_gene: TRBV20-1
d_gene: TRBD1
abundance: NA
j_gene: TRBJ1-5
CDR3aa: CSALTGAGQPQHF
CDR3nt: TGCAGTGCACTGACAGGGGCGGGACAGCCCCAGCATTTT

v_gene: TRBV7-6
d_gene: NA
abundance: many
j_gene: TRBJ2-2
CDR3aa: CASSAMTHTGELFF
CDR3nt: TGTGCCAGCAGCGCGATGACCCACACCGGGGAGCTGTTTTTT

v_gene: TRBV7-2
d_gene: NA
abundance: few
j_gene: TRBJ2-7
CDR3aa: CASSLGPRQYF
CDR3nt: TGTGCCAGCAGTCTGGGGCCGAGGCAGTACTTC

v_gene: TRBV9
d_gene: NA
abundance: NA
j_gene: TRBJ1-2
CDR3aa: CASSVAPQGGYGYTF
CDR3nt: TGTGCCAGCAGCGTAGCGCCTCAGGGTGGCTATGGCTACACCTTC

v_gene: TRBV20-1
d_gene: TRBD1
abundance: few
j_gene: TRBJ2-7
CDR3aa: CSGSSGGTYEQYF
CDR3nt: TGCAGTGGCTCGTCAGGGGGAACCTACGAGCAGTACTTC

v_gene: TRBV11-2
d_gene: TRBD1
abundance: NA
j_gene: TRBJ2-7
CDR3aa: CASSPGDRASEQYF
CDR3nt: TGTGCCAGCAGCCCCGGGGACAGGGCATCCGAGCAGTACTTC

v_gene: TRBV30
d_gene: TRBD2
abundance: many
j_gene: TRBJ2-7
CDR3aa: CAWKREDLYEQYF
CDR3nt: TGTGCCTGGAAGCGGGAGGATCTCTACGAGCAGTACTTC

v_gene: TRBV20-1
d_gene: NA
abundance: NA
j_gene: TRBJ2-3
CDR3aa: CSARVLGSTDTQYF
CDR3nt: TGCAGTGCTAGAGTGTTGGGAAGCACAGATACGCAGTATTTT

v_gene: TRBV7-2
d_gene: TRBD2
abundance: once
j_gene: TRBJ2-1
CDR3aa: CASSLWGGDGNEQFF
CDR3nt: TGTGCCAGCAGCTTATGGGGAGGGGATGGGAATGAGCAGTTCTTC

v_gene: TRBV12-3/TRBV12-4
d_gene: NA
abundance: many
j_gene: TRBJ2-4
CDR3aa: CASSLAGNIQYF
CDR3nt: TGTGCCAGCAGTTTAGCGGGCAACATTCAGTACTTC

v_gene: TRBV20-1
d_gene: TRBD2
abundance: many
j_gene: TRBJ2-3
CDR3aa: CSASGLAGRTDTQYF
CDR3nt: TGCAGTGCTTCGGGTCTAGCGGGACGGACAGATACGCAGTATTTT

v_gene: TRBV6-2/TRBV6-3
d_gene: NA
abundance: NA
j_gene: TRBJ2-2
CDR3aa: CASSRPRTGELFF
CDR3nt: TGTGCCAGCAGTCGACCCCGCACCGGGGAGCTGTTTTTT

v_gene: TRBV20-1
d_gene: NA
abundance: few
j_gene: TRBJ1-5
CDR3aa: CSARETPEQPQHF
CDR3nt: TGCAGTGCTAGGGAGACCCCGGAACAGCCCCAGCATTTT

v_gene: TRBV7-9
d_gene: NA
abundance: NA
j_gene: TRBJ2-2
CDR3aa: CASSPLRGTGELFF
CDR3nt: TGTGCCAGCAGCCCCCTGAGGGGCACCGGGGAGCTGTTTTTT

v_gene: TRBV29-1
d_gene: NA
abundance: many
j_gene: TRBJ2-3
CDR3aa: CSVEGGTDTQYF
CDR3nt: TGCAGCGTGGAAGGTGGCACAGATACGCAGTATTTT

v_gene: TRBV6-2/TRBV6-3
d_gene: NA
abundance: few
j_gene: TRBJ2-5
CDR3aa: CASSYILETQYF
CDR3nt: TGTGCCAGCAGTTACATCTTGGAGACCCAGTACTTC

v_gene: TRBV7-2
d_gene: NA
abundance: few
j_gene: TRBJ2-3
CDR3aa: CASSFATDTQYF
CDR3nt: TGTGCCAGCAGCTTTGCGACAGATACGCAGTATTTT

v_gene: TRBV10-1
d_gene: NA
abundance: NA
j_gene: TRBJ2-5
CDR3aa: CASSESVAVGETQYF
CDR3nt: TGCGCCAGCAGTGAGTCAGTGGCGGTGGGAGAGACCCAGTACTTC

v_gene: TRBV6-2/TRBV6-3
d_gene: NA
abundance: NA
j_gene: TRBJ2-1
CDR3aa: CASSYRPAGGALRNEQFF
CDR3nt: TGTGCCAGCAGTTACCGCCCGGCTGGGGGGGCGCTTAGGAATGAGCAGTTCTTC

v_gene: TRBV6-5
d_gene: NA
abundance: few
j_gene: TRBJ2-4
CDR3aa: CASSYSGMTNIQYF
CDR3nt: TGTGCCAGCAGTTACTCTGGGATGACCAACATTCAGTACTTC

v_gene: TRBV6-1
d_gene: NA
abundance: many
j_gene: TRBJ1-3
CDR3aa: CASRKMDSGNTIYF
CDR3nt: TGTGCCAGCAGGAAAATGGACTCTGGAAACACCATATATTTT

v_gene: TRBV7-2
d_gene: NA
abundance: NA
j_gene: TRBJ2-2
CDR3aa: CASGGQTDTGELFF
CDR3nt: TGTGCCAGCGGCGGGCAGACGGACACCGGGGAGCTGTTTTTT

v_gene: TRBV30
d_gene: TRBD1
abundance: many
j_gene: TRBJ2-7
CDR3aa: CAWSAPGQGASYEQYF
CDR3nt: TGTGCCTGGAGTGCCCCGGGACAGGGGGCCTCTTACGAGCAGTACTTC

v_gene: TRBV6-1
d_gene: NA
abundance: NA
j_gene: TRBJ2-3
CDR3aa: CASSEMRQGTDTQYF
CDR3nt: TGTGCCAGCAGTGAAATGCGGCAGGGAACAGATACGCAGTATTTT

v_gene: TRBV24-1
d_gene: NA
abundance: NA
j_gene: TRBJ2-7
CDR3aa: CATSDPGQIRGQYF
CDR3nt: TGTGCCACCAGTGACCCCGGACAGATCAGGGGGCAGTACTTC

v_gene: TRBV7-2
d_gene: TRBD2
abundance: few
j_gene: TRBJ2-6
CDR3aa: CASSLLAVSGANVLTF
CDR3nt: TGTGCCAGCAGCTTACTAGCGGTCTCTGGGGCCAACGTCCTGACTTTC

v_gene: TRBV15
d_gene: TRBD2
abundance: NA
j_gene: TRBJ2-1
CDR3aa: CATSRGGTSGSNEQFF
CDR3nt: TGTGCCACCAGCAGGGGTGGGACTAGCGGGAGCAATGAGCAGTTCTTC

v_gene: TRBV11-2
d_gene: TRBD2
abundance: few
j_gene: TRBJ2-5
CDR3aa: CASSPTSGRTETQYF
CDR3nt: TGTGCCAGCAGCCCAACTAGCGGGAGGACAGAGACCCAGTACTTC

v_gene: TRBV5-1
d_gene: NA
abundance: few
j_gene: TRBJ2-5
CDR3aa: CASSPVIEETQYF
CDR3nt: TGCGCCAGCAGCCCCGTTATCGAAGAGACCCAGTACTTC

v_gene: TRBV5-6
d_gene: NA
abundance: many
j_gene: TRBJ2-1
CDR3aa: CASSLGRGEQFF
CDR3nt: TGTGCCAGCAGTTTAGGGCGGGGTGAGCAGTTCTTC

v_gene: TRBV12-5
d_gene: NA
abundance: few
j_gene: TRBJ1-2
CDR3aa: CASGLVRGLSRDANYGYTF
CDR3nt: TGTGCTAGTGGTTTGGTACGAGGTTTATCGCGAGACGCTAACTATGGCTACACCTTC

v_gene: TRBV5-5
d_gene: NA
abundance: NA
j_gene: TRBJ2-7
CDR3aa: CASSPTPDRGEQYF
CDR3nt: TGTGCCAGCAGCCCCACCCCTGACAGAGGAGAGCAGTACTTC

v_gene: TRBV7-8
d_gene: TRBD2
abundance: few
j_gene: TRBJ2-5
CDR3aa: CASTRAAGVETQYF
CDR3nt: TGTGCCAGCACTCGAGCCGCGGGAGTGGAGACCCAGTACTTC

v_gene: TRBV7-2
d_gene: NA
abundance: few
j_gene: TRBJ1-5
CDR3aa: CASSLRAGSGYDNQPQHF
CDR3nt: TGTGCCAGCAGCTTAAGGGCAGGGTCAGGCTACGACAATCAGCCCCAGCATTTT

v_gene: TRBV5-1
d_gene: NA
abundance: few
j_gene: TRBJ2-3
CDR3aa: CASSFIDTQYF
CDR3nt: TGCGCCAGCAGCTTTATAGATACGCAGTATTTT

v_gene: TRBV6-2/TRBV6-3
d_gene: TRBD2
abundance: few
j_gene: TRBJ2-3
CDR3aa: CASSSPWAGVFGTQYF
CDR3nt: TGTGCCAGCAGTTCCCCATGGGCGGGGGTCTTCGGGACGCAGTATTTT

v_gene: TRBV5-4
d_gene: NA
abundance: many
j_gene: TRBJ2-1
CDR3aa: CASSSPERQFF
CDR3nt: TGTGCCAGCAGCTCACCGGAAAGGCAGTTCTTC

v_gene: TRBV7-3
d_gene: TRBD2
abundance: NA
j_gene: TRBJ2-5
CDR3aa: CASSKTGLAKETQYF
CDR3nt: TGTGCCAGCAGCAAGACCGGACTAGCGAAGGAGACCCAGTACTTC

v_gene: TRBV12-3/TRBV12-4
d_gene: NA
abundance: NA
j_gene: TRBJ2-3
CDR3aa: CASSFRQRTDTQYF
CDR3nt: TGTGCCAGCAGTTTTAGACAGCGCACAGATACGCAGTATTTT